The 17 T cell receptor beta chains given below trace back to one sample, sequenced in a study of blood T cell repertoires in COVID-19. Using immunoSEQ multiplex PCR, the repertoire was profiled, and TCRdb retains in-frame clones only, with some absent. The sample consists of about 380,000 clones, roughly 80% of them appearing once. Sequencing input: peripheral blood. The receptors here all came from a human donor with acute or convalescent COVID-19. The donor label of this sample is uncertain.

The J gene is TRBJ2-1, the V gene TRBV30; the D is unclear. The germline V gene encodes CDR1 GTSNPN and CDR2 SVGIG (reference sequence). V gave up 3 bases and J gave up 9 bases, with 18 bases separating them. The length of the CDR3 is 14 residues. CDR3 bases: TGTGCCTGGAGGAAGAGATCAGGCCTAAGTGAGCAGTTCTTC. This gives the protein CAWRKRSGLSEQFF.

The rearrangement uses TRBV11-2 and TRBJ2-2, with 8 nucleotides matching TRBD1. V dropped 5 bases and J dropped 0; count of bases not matched to a gene: 2. This CDR3 region has 15 residues. Germline-derived CDR1 and CDR2 are SGHAT and FQNNGV. CDR3 in DNA: TGTGCCAGCAGCATACAGGGGGCGAACACCGGGGAGCTGTTTTTT. Its protein is CASSIQGANTGELFF. Using reference TRBV11-2 and TRBJ2-2 for the parts outside the CDR3, the full variable domain is EAGVAQSPRYKIIEKRQSVAFWCNPISGHATLYWYQQILGQGPKLLIQFQNNGVVDDSQLPKDRFSAERLKGVDSTLKIQPAKLEDSAVYLCASSIQGANTGELFFGEGSRLTVL.

The chain couples TRBV6-5 to TRBJ2-7; perhaps TRBD2 as D (6 bases). Looked up from germline, CDR1 is MNHEY and CDR2 is SVGAGI. The CDR3 covers 14 residues. The V end lost 8 bases, the J end lost 2 bases, and 16 bases lay between the germline ends. The CDR3 nucleotides are TGTGCCAGCCGGTCGGGAGTCGGAACCTACGAGCAGTACTTC. This sequence encodes CASRSGVGTYEQYF.

The chain links TRBV2 to TRBJ2-7; 7 nucleotides agree with TRBD1. CDR3 length: 14 amino acids. Germline assignment: CDR1 SNHLY and CDR2 FYNNEI. V gave up 8 bases and J gave up 1 base; unmatched junction bases: 8. CDR3 loop: CASLWDSLSYEQYF. The CDR3 DNA sequence: TGTGCCAGCCTCTGGGACAGCTTGTCCTACGAGCAGTACTTC. Combining the CDR3 with reference TRBV2 and TRBJ2-7 gives the whole variable domain EPEVTQTPSHQVTQMGQEVILRCVPISNHLYFYWYRQILGQKVEFLVSFYNNEISEKSEIFDDQFSVERPDGSNFTLKIRSTKLEDSAMYFCASLWDSLSYEQYFGPGTRLTVT.

The chain couples TRBV28 to TRBJ1-4, with 7 nucleotides matching TRBD1. The germline V gene encodes CDR1 MDHEN and CDR2 SYDVKM. Trimming took 6 bases from V and 3 from J; bases not matched to a gene: 4. This CDR3 spans 14 amino acids. CDR3 nucleotide sequence: TGTGCCAGCAGCAACAGGGGACCTAATGAAAAACTGTTTTTT. It translates to CASSNRGPNEKLFF.

The V and J genes are TRBV7-9 and TRBJ1-4; D not resolved. CDR3 length: 14 amino acids. The V gene's germline CDR1 is SEHNR and CDR2 FQNEAQ (reference sequence). Trimming stripped 7 bases from V and 2 bases from J, with 11 bases between. The CDR3 here is CASTPSGTNEKLFF. The CDR3 DNA sequence: TGTGCCAGCACCCCTAGTGGCACTAATGAAAAACTGTTTTTT.

The chain is built from TRBV27 and TRBJ2-1; 11 bases are shared with TRBD2. Per the germline V gene, CDR1 is MNHEY and CDR2 is SMNVEV (reference sequence). The trim removed 5 bases at V and 5 bases at J, leaving 8 bases unmatched. This CDR3 has 16 amino acids. The DNA for the CDR3 is TGTGCCAGCAGTCCCCCGGGACTAGCGGAAGACAATGAGCAGTTCTTC. Protein: CASSPPGLAEDNEQFF.

The chain couples TRBV19 to TRBJ1-1, with D perhaps matching TRBD1 (6 bases). There are 15 residues in the CDR3. Germline V gene lookup returns CDR1 LNHDA and CDR2 SQIVND (reference sequence). The V and J ends lost 2 bases and 3 bases respectively, with 13 bases between them. The CDR3 region is CASSIYRPGDTEAFF. As DNA, the CDR3 is TGTGCCAGTAGTATATACAGGCCAGGGGACACTGAAGCTTTCTTT.

The chain joins TRBV28 to TRBJ2-1; 12 bases are shared with TRBD2. The CDR3 covers 18 residues. Germline CDR1 reads MDHEN; CDR2 reads SYDVKM. V lost 3 bases to trimming and J lost 7 bases; unmatched junction nucleotides: 13. For the CDR3, the DNA is TGTGCCAGCAGTTTCCCCTCCGTGCTAGCGGGGGGGCCAAATGAGCAGTTCTTC. It encodes CASSFPSVLAGGPNEQFF.

The chain carries TRBV18 and TRBJ1-5; D remains ambiguous. The CDR3 is 12 amino acids. The ends were cut back, 4 bases at V and 5 bases at J, with 6 bases in the middle. CDR1 is KGHSH and CDR2 is LQKENI in the germline V gene. The DNA of the CDR3 is TGTGCCAGCTCACAATCCGATCAGCCCCAGCATTTT. Protein sequence: CASSQSDQPQHF.

This sequence joins TRBV5-5 and TRBJ1-1; D might be TRBD1 (6 bases). The length of the CDR3 is 15 residues. V lost 0 bases and J lost 10, with 19 bases in between. The V gene's germline CDR1 is SGHKS and CDR2 YYEKEE (reference sequence). The CDR3 is CASSLAKVRGARAFF. DNA of the CDR3: TGTGCCAGCAGCTTGGCCAAGGTTCGGGGGGCGCGAGCTTTCTTT.

Only a few counts were recorded for this clone. CDR3 bases: TGCGCCAGCAGCCACCGACAGGGAACATCCTACGAGCAGTACTTC. This sequence encodes CASSHRQGTSYEQYF. This chain connects TRBV4-1 to TRBJ2-7; 7 nucleotides match TRBD1. CDR1 is MGHRA, CDR2 YSYEKL, per germline. The CDR3 covers 15 residues. V trimming: 3 bases; J trimming: 1 base; junction bases outside the gene matches: 6.

V gene TRBV5-8 combines with J gene TRBJ1-1; no definite D call. V was clipped by 4 bases and J by 4 bases, with 14 bases between them. CDR1 is SGHTS and CDR2 is YDEGEE in the germline V gene. The CDR3 is 14 amino acids. The CDR3 protein is CASSPIDGSTEAFF. CDR3 DNA: TGTGCCAGCAGCCCAATCGACGGGTCCACTGAAGCTTTCTTT.

This clone was seen a single time. J is TRBJ2-7 and V is TRBV28; no clear D gene. Trimming pared 8 bases from V and 0 bases from J, leaving 8 bases between. This CDR3 is built from 12 residues. CDR1 is MDHEN, CDR2 SYDVKM, per germline. The CDR3 DNA sequence: TGTGCCAGCCTGAGGAGCTCCTACGAGCAGTACTTC. Translating it yields CASLRSSYEQYF.

CDR3 sequence (DNA): TGCGCCAGCAGGGAGTACGGGGCAGGGGGTACTGGGGCCAACGTCCTGACTTTC. It translates to CASREYGAGGTGANVLTF. This chain joins TRBV5-1 and TRBJ2-6; 7 nucleotides agree with TRBD1. The CDR3 spans 18 residues. CDR1 is SGHRS, CDR2 YFSETQ, per germline. J was trimmed by 2 bases and V by 5 bases; bases with no gene match: 13.

This chain joins TRBV15 and TRBJ1-5; tentative D call: TRBD1 (6 bases). V lost 5 bases and J 2 bases, leaving 19 bases between the germline ends. Germline V gene data show CDR1 as LNHNV and CDR2 as YYDKDF (reference sequence). This CDR3 region has 17 residues. The CDR3 protein is CATSGGSIGVGNQPQHF. Written as DNA, the CDR3 is TGTGCCACCAGCGGGGGCAGTATCGGGGTGGGCAATCAGCCCCAGCATTTT. Full variable domain (remainder filled in from reference TRBV15 and TRBJ1-5): DAMVIQNPRYQVTQFGKPVTLSCSQTLNHNVMYWYQQKSSQAPKLLFHYYDKDFNNEADTPDNFQSRRPNTSFCFLDIRSPGLGDTAMYLCATSGGSIGVGNQPQHFGDGTRLSIL.

The J gene is TRBJ2-2, the V gene TRBV7-2; D is possibly TRBD1 (5 bases). The CDR3 has 15 residues. Germline V gene sequence: CDR1 SGHTA, CDR2 FQGNSA. V lost 4 bases and J 1 base, leaving 10 bases between the germline ends. The CDR3 sequence is CASSSNRMNTGELFF. The DNA for the CDR3 is TGTGCCAGCAGCTCTAACAGGATGAACACCGGGGAGCTGTTTTTT.